This TCR beta chain was identified in a study of neoadjuvant anti-PD-1 for oral cavity cancer. In the study overall: Most patients had three to four biweekly doses of 3 mg/kg nivolumab before resection.

Trimming removed 1 base from V and 0 bases from J; junction bases left unmatched: 6. CDR3 length: 16 residues. Germline values: CDR1 SQVTM, CDR2 ANQGSEA. The protocol was immunoSEQ multiplex PCR, while the TCRdb copy is restricted to in-frame clones and leaves out a portion. The sample has 50,000 to 65,000 clones, approximately 80% seen once; the top ten hold 2% to 3%. The origin of this receptor is a person between 40 and 85 years old with oral cavity squamous cell carcinoma. This material consisted of PBMCs, taken before nivolumab (anti-PD-1) treatment. This chain connects TRBV29-1 to TRBJ2-7; TRBD2 aligns across 10 bases. The CDR3 region has the DNA TGCAGCGTTGAAGTAGCGGGAGGCCGGTCCTCCTACGAGCAGTACTTC. Its protein is CSVEVAGGRSSYEQYF.